This T cell receptor (beta chain) was documented in a study of T cells in Graves' hyperthyroidism and ophthalmopathy (dated by TCRdb to about 2019). Background for the entire study: Peripheral blood was sampled at the time of initial diagnosis, prior to any treatment. To identify distinguishing TCR V-J signatures, a discovery cohort of some 100 patients was used, comprising some 45 with Graves' ophthalmopathy and some 60 with stable Graves' hyperthyroidism. Prospective prediction of ophthalmopathy was tested in an independent validation cohort consisting of roughly 20 hyperthyroidism patients and over 15 patients who later progressed to ophthalmopathy. The roughly 100 discovery patients were randomly divided into training and test sets at a 7:3 ratio. In about 6 Graves' hyperthyroidism patients, the study also compared T-cell repertoires from thyroid tissue with T-cell repertoires from blood. After sampling, hyperthyroidism patients received methimazole starting at 30 mg daily, and ophthalmopathy patients received high-dose intravenous methylprednisolone. The paper reports TCR Vbeta CDR3 sequencing of about 140 peripheral blood samples: under 45 ophthalmopathy, roughly 74 hyperthyroidism and around 17 progressor patients. What the study reported, not specific to this receptor: Blood samples also contained most of the expanded thyroid clonotypes (frequency above 0.001), which suggests that blood repertoires may reflect thyroid immune responses. Ophthalmopathy was separated from stable hyperthyroidism by a 13 V-J signature model, with around 90% sensitivity and approximately 81% specificity obtained in cross-validation and 80%/75% obtained in testing. Sample size was not statistically predetermined, and investigators were not blinded to group allocation. In validation, progression to ophthalmopathy was predicted by the model with around 71% sensitivity and 72% to 80% specificity, a median of about 6 months before onset.

From cysteine to phenylalanine, the CDR3 is 13 amino acids long. The entry retains the CDR3 DNA only, 39 bases that are in frame from base 1. Deletion took 3 bases off V and 2 bases off J, with a span of 7 bases between the germline ends. CDR1 MNHEY and CDR2 SMNVEV are derived from the germline V gene (reference sequence). This clonotype has a count of ten or more. Its specific antigen is unknown. Base qualities are not recorded, but no much larger clone differs from it by a single base. Amplification of TCR beta CDR3 regions was carried out from RNA transcripts. The first round of RT-PCR for the TCR CDR3 was performed with the HTBI primer set and the Qiagen OneStep RT-PCR kit. Libraries were constructed in a second round of multiplex PCR, after which size selection and purification were performed. Sequencing of the libraries was done on an Illumina HiSeq2000 using paired-end 100 bp reads. Under the source paper's analysis protocol: SOAPnuke was used to process the raw data, with reads discarded if the reads contained adapters or uncalled bases, had a mean Phred below 15, or lacked an exact constant-primer or identifier match. High-quality paired reads were merged using COPE v1.2.5, and each unique nucleotide sequence was defined as a clonotype. MiTCR v1.1 was used to align clonotypes to the IMGT TRBV, TRBD and TRBJ reference segments. The analysis included only V-J combinations with a frequency above 0.0001, which together covered over 98% of the repertoires. A TCS score was defined as the ratio between F50 (clonal expansion) and ExV (chaos), using BLOSUM62-based TCRdist between CDR3 peptides within each V-J. Welch's t-statistics and random forest reduced fewer than 550 V-J features to around 14, which were used in a naive Bayes classifier (R e1071). TCRdb reprocessed the public reads (quality trimming at Q25 with fastp, clone calling with MiXCR) and kept in-frame beta chains. CDR3 protein duplicates are merged, each entry listing the most common genes and DNA. In this record, the V and J calls reflect TCRdb's handling and not the investigators' own analysis. Recorded for this sample are 300,000 to 350,000 distinct CDR3 sequences; around 18% of them occurred a single time. The top ten constitute roughly a sixth of the sample.

Ophthalmopathy patients had moderately to severely active disease, with a Clinical Activity Score of 3 or more, a NOSPECS grade of 4 or more, and a disease duration of less than 3 months. The study excluded patients with uncontrolled infections, other autoimmune diseases, pregnancy or lactation. Clinical symptoms, serum thyroxine and TRAb, thyroid ultrasound, and orbital computed tomography formed the basis for the diagnoses. PBMCs were isolated from about 9 ml of fresh peripheral blood by Ficoll-Paque density gradient centrifugation. Total RNA was extracted with Trizol reagent, and quality was checked on an Agilent 2100 Bioanalyzer.

This TCR was sampled from a woman aged 40 to 55 with Graves' ophthalmopathy. Recombination connected TRBV27 to TRBJ2-5; the D gene cannot be resolved reliably. The sample consisted of blood. The DNA sequence reads TGTGCCAGCAGTTTTCGGCATCAAGAGACCCAGTACTTC. This codes for CASSFRHQETQYF.